The rows below give T cell receptor beta chains drawn from one sample of a study of cytomegalovirus exposure and HLA in healthy donors. Libraries were prepared by immunoSEQ multiplex PCR; TCRdb keeps only in-frame clonotypes and omits some of them. The sample includes tens of thousands of clones, about 84% of them seen just once. The sample comprised PBMCs. The receptor source for this set is a male donor in good health and CMV-seronegative. Each CDR3 is given with its conserved first and last residue. D genes are given only for firm matches. A clone size is listed for some rows: how often the clone was seen (once, few, many), or a class if it is expanded.

clone_size,v_call,d_call,j_call,cdr3_length,cdr3_nt,cdr3_aa
few,TRBV4-3,TRBD2,TRBJ2-3,16,TGCGCCAGCAGCCCAGCAGTGGCGGGGGGACCAGATACGCAGTATTTT,CASSPAVAGGPDTQYF
few,TRBV6-1,TRBD1,TRBJ2-7,14,TGTGCCAGCAGTGTTACAGGGGTGGGCTACGAGCAGTACTTC,CASSVTGVGYEQYF
once,TRBV6-6,NA,TRBJ1-6,14,TGTGCCAGCAGTTACTCGGGCTCTAATTCACCCCTCCACTTT,CASSYSGSNSPLHF
NA,TRBV7-2,NA,TRBJ2-3,12,TGTGCCAGCAGCTTATTAACAGATACGCAGTATTTT,CASSLLTDTQYF
NA,TRBV6-6,NA,TRBJ2-7,14,TGTGCCAGCAGTCCAGCCGACAGCCCCTACGAGCAGTACTTC,CASSPADSPYEQYF
NA,TRBV19,TRBD2,TRBJ2-5,16,TGTGCCAGTAGTATAGGGGGTAGCGGGGGGTTTGAGACCCAGTACTTC,CASSIGGSGGFETQYF
NA,TRBV28,NA,TRBJ1-6,16,TGTGCCAGCAGTTTATTTGTTAACAGGGAAAATTCACCCCTCCACTTT,CASSLFVNRENSPLHF
NA,TRBV2,TRBD2,TRBJ2-3,15,TGTGCCATCAATAATAGCGGGGGGCGCACAGATACGCAGTATTTT,CAINNSGGRTDTQYF
NA,TRBV9,NA,TRBJ2-7,13,TGTGCCAGCAGCGTAGGTCTTTTGAGCGAGCAGTACTTC,CASSVGLLSEQYF
NA,TRBV30,NA,TRBJ1-2,13,TGTGCCCGCCGCTGGGAGACTAACTATGGCTACACCTTC,CARRWETNYGYTF
NA,TRBV29-1,TRBD1,TRBJ1-2,14,TGCAGCGTGAAGGGAAGGGGGCGCAACTATGGCTACACCTTC,CSVKGRGRNYGYTF
once,TRBV11-1,TRBD1,TRBJ2-1,15,TGTGCCAGCAGCTTCAGGGGACAGGGGAACAATGAGCAGTTCTTC,CASSFRGQGNNEQFF
NA,TRBV9,NA,TRBJ1-2,14,TGTGCCAGCAGCCCAGATACGGGGAACTATGGCTACACCTTC,CASSPDTGNYGYTF
NA,TRBV4-2,TRBD2,TRBJ2-1,16,TGTGCCAGCAGCCAAGACGGGACTAGCTATAACAATGAGCAGTTCTTC,CASSQDGTSYNNEQFF
NA,TRBV18,TRBD2,TRBJ2-7,19,TGTGCCAGCTCAGGATCGGGACTAGCGGGGACCCAGTTACCCTACGAGCAGTACTTC,CASSGSGLAGTQLPYEQYF